Below, 25 T cell receptor beta chains from the same sample are listed, as sequenced in a study of cytotoxic CD8 clonotypes in ibrutinib-treated CLL. This table comes from immunoSEQ multiplex PCR, and its TCRdb copy is limited to in-frame clones, with some not included. Of 150,000 or so clones listed, less than 85% are singletons. The sequences come from PBMCs, collected after 24 months of ibrutinib treatment. The origin of the receptors is a human donor with chronic lymphocytic leukemia.

The chain links TRBV28 to TRBJ1-2; TRBD1 agrees at 7 bases. The V segment lost 5 bases and the J segment 2 bases; nucleotides outside the gene matches: 5. The CDR3 is 14 residues long. Germline values: CDR1 MDHEN, CDR2 SYDVKM. The CDR3 sequence is CASSDYRGNYGYTF. CDR3 DNA sequence: TGTGCCAGCAGTGATTACAGGGGAAACTATGGCTACACCTTC.

Regarding this clone: At one of its ends the junction is not consistent with the germline gene, which may arise from a read error. The chain is built from TRBV6-5 and TRBJ1-4; D gene uncertain. Germline assignment: CDR1 MNHEY and CDR2 SVGAGI. The CDR3 consists of 16 residues. The CDR3 nucleotides read TGTGCCAGCAGTTACGTTCTCCGGAGGCCTAACGAAAAACTGTTTTTT. This translates into CASSYVLRRPNEKLFF.

The chain is built from TRBV1 and TRBJ1-2. TRBV1 represents a pseudogene. This CDR3 spans 14 amino acids. CDR3 amino acids: CTSSLGSSHYGYTF. CDR3 bases: TGCACCAGCAGCCTCGGGTCGTCCCACTATGGCTACACCTTC.

V gene TRBV11-2 combines with J gene TRBJ2-2; D not certain. V lost 3 bases to trimming and J lost 7 bases, with 9 bases between them. CDR1 is SGHAT, CDR2 FQNNGV, per germline. The CDR3 is 13 residues long. CDR3: CASSFESGGELFF. For the CDR3, the DNA is TGTGCCAGCAGCTTTGAAAGTGGCGGGGAGCTGTTTTTT.

The chain couples TRBV10-2 to TRBJ1-6; possible D gene TRBD1, 5 bases. Germline V lookup: CDR1 WSHSY, CDR2 SAAADI. The V end lost 6 bases, the J end lost 7 bases, and 13 bases lay between the germline ends. CDR3 length: 14 amino acids. The CDR3 sequence is CASRWDGPNSPLHF. The CDR3 DNA follows: TGCGCCAGCAGGTGGGACGGCCCGAATTCACCCCTCCACTTT.

The genes are TRBV13 and TRBJ2-2, with D unclear. CDR1 PRHDT and CDR2 FYEKMQ come from the germline V gene (reference sequence). CDR3 length: 12 amino acids. Trimming took off 3 bases at V and 7 bases at J, with 6 bases between the two ends. In DNA form, the CDR3 reads TGTGCCAGCAGCTTCCTGAACGGGGAGCTGTTTTTT. It is translated as CASSFLNGELFF. Full variable domain (rest looked up from reference TRBV13 and TRBJ2-2): AAGVIQSPRHLIKEKRETATLKCYPIPRHDTVYWYQQGPGQDPQFLISFYEKMQSDKGSIPDRFSAQQFSDYHSELNMSSLELGDSALYFCASSFLNGELFFGEGSRLTVL.

The gene calls are TRBV5-6 and TRBJ2-3, with TRBD1 identical over 8 bases. From germline, CDR1 is SGHDT and CDR2 YYEEEE. This CDR3 spans 14 amino acids. V was pared by 5 bases and J by 6 bases, with 8 bases of the junction left unmatched. DNA of the CDR3: TGTGCCAGCAGGGCCGGGACAGGCGGTGATACGCAGTATTTT. Translation gives CASRAGTGGDTQYF.

The chain has TRBV7-9 and TRBJ1-1; D is unclear. From germline, CDR1 is SEHNR and CDR2 FQNEAQ (reference sequence). Deletions cut 5 bases from V and 3 bases from J, with 7 bases between. This CDR3 is 12 amino acids long. The CDR3 loop reads CASSLKYTEAFF. Here the CDR3 DNA reads TGTGCCAGCAGCCTGAAATACACTGAAGCTTTCTTT.

The chain employs TRBV10-1 and TRBJ2-5; D is tentatively TRBD1 or TRBD2 (6 bases each). The CDR3 contains 17 residues. V shed 5 bases and J shed 3 bases, with 22 bases lying between them. Germline V CDR1 and CDR2: WNHNN, SYGVQD (reference sequence). CDR3 residues: CASSMRVRGDIEETQYF. The CDR3 coding sequence is TGCGCCAGCAGTATGAGGGTGAGGGGGGACATAGAAGAGACCCAGTACTTC.

The rearrangement joins TRBV18 to TRBJ2-3; unclear D gene. CDR1 is KGHSH, CDR2 LQKENI, per germline. V was pared by 0 bases and J by 6 bases, with 4 bases between. CDR3 length equals 12 residues. The CDR3 DNA reads TGTGCCAGCTCACCACCGGGGGATACGCAGTATTTT. Its protein product is CASSPPGDTQYF.

This chain uses TRBV7-8 with TRBJ2-7, with 9 bases fitting TRBD2. CDR1 and CDR2 (germline): SGHVS, FQNEAQ. The CDR3 sequence is 15 residues long. Trimming took 3 bases from V and 0 from J; bases not matched to a gene: 3. The DNA for the CDR3 is TGTGCCAGCAGCTTGGAGCGGGGGGCCTCCTACGAGCAGTACTTC. Translated, it gives CASSLERGASYEQYF. Together with reference TRBV7-8 and TRBJ2-7, the CDR3 gives the full variable domain: GAGVSQSPRYKVAKRGQDVALRCDPISGHVSLFWYQQALGQGPEFLTYFQNEAQLDKSGLPSDRFFAERPEGSVSTLKIQRTQQEDSAVYLCASSLERGASYEQYFGPGTRLTVT.

In the case of this clone: Other DNA variants within this sample encode the same CDR3. This chain uses TRBV4-2 with TRBJ2-7; D perhaps matches TRBD1 (6 bases). The V end lost 0 bases, the J end lost 2 bases, and 8 bases lay between the germline ends. CDR3 length: 14 residues. Germline V gene data show CDR1 as LGHNA and CDR2 as YNFKEQ. The CDR3 sequence: CASSQDRTAYEQYF. CDR3 DNA: TGTGCCAGCAGCCAAGACAGGACAGCCTACGAGCAGTACTTC.

The chain uses TRBV11-1 and TRBJ2-1, with 8 bases fitting TRBD2. This CDR3 spans 17 amino acids. V gave up 0 bases and J gave up 6 bases; unmatched junction bases: 10. Germline V gives CDR1 SGHAT, CDR2 FQDESV (reference sequence). This CDR3 is CASSLAYGGRKVNEQFF. DNA of the CDR3: TGTGCCAGCAGCTTAGCGTACGGCGGGAGGAAGGTCAATGAGCAGTTCTTC.

A remark on this clone: This specimen includes other DNA sequences encoding the same CDR3. The chain links TRBV5-1 to TRBJ1-4, with D tentatively TRBD1 (5 bases). The V end was cut by 0 bases, the J end by 7 bases, with 10 bases between. Germline values: CDR1 SGHRS, CDR2 YFSETQ. This CDR3 comprises 14 residues. The CDR3 loop is CASSLGGAGEKLFF. CDR3 bases: TGCGCCAGCAGCTTGGGCGGGGCCGGTGAAAAACTGTTTTTT.

The chain joins TRBV28 to TRBJ2-7; the D gene is possibly TRBD2 (5 bases). V lost 3 bases and J 4 bases, leaving 7 bases between the germline ends. This CDR3 is built from 12 residues. CDR1 is MDHEN, CDR2 SYDVKM, per germline. The chain's CDR3 is CASSFRDYEQYF. CDR3 DNA sequence: TGTGCCAGCAGTTTCCGGGATTACGAGCAGTACTTC. The variable domain in full, completed from reference TRBV28 and TRBJ2-7, reads DVKVTQSSRYLVKRTGEKVFLECVQDMDHENMFWYRQDPGLGLRLIYFSYDVKMKEKGDIPEGYSVSREKKERFSLILESASTNQTSMYLCASSFRDYEQYFGPGTRLTVT.

Comments on this clone: The same CDR3 also results from other DNA sequences found in this sample. The rearrangement uses TRBV7-9 and TRBJ2-7; D ambiguous. Germline CDR1 and CDR2: SEHNR and FQNEAQ (reference sequence). The CDR3 is 12 amino acids. The germline V and J ends were trimmed by 1 base and 6 bases, with 7 bases remaining between them. The chain's CDR3 is CASSLGVGEQYF. CDR3 DNA sequence: TGTGCCAGCAGCTTAGGAGTAGGCGAGCAGTACTTC.

The chain joins TRBV14 to TRBJ2-7, with 7 positions matching TRBD1. This CDR3 spans 14 amino acids. The V gene's germline CDR1 is SGHDN and CDR2 FVKESK. Trimming cost V 0 bases and J 3 bases; bases outside gene matches: 2. The CDR3 DNA reads as TGTGCCAGCAGCCAAGATAGGGACAGCTACGAGCAGTACTTC. Protein sequence: CASSQDRDSYEQYF.

The chain links TRBV18 to TRBJ1-5; 7 bases match TRBD1. The CDR3 covers 14 residues. Germline loops: CDR1 KGHSH, CDR2 LQKENI. J was trimmed by 3 bases and V by 4 bases; bases with no gene match: 3. The CDR3 nucleotides read TGTGCCAGCTCACTTGGGACAGTCAATCAGCCCCAGCATTTT. Residues: CASSLGTVNQPQHF.

The gene calls are TRBV28 and TRBJ2-7; 9 positions match TRBD1. CDR1 MDHEN and CDR2 SYDVKM come from the germline V gene. CDR3 length equals 17 residues. With 5 bases clipped from V and 4 bases from J, the junction kept 15 bases outside the gene matches. CDR3 nucleotide sequence: TGTGCCAGCAGTCAAAATCTACAGGGGGCTATCGGGTACGAGCAGTACTTC. It yields the protein CASSQNLQGAIGYEQYF.

CDR3: CASSSPREAFF. The CDR3, as DNA: TGTGCCAGCAGTTCCCCTCGGGAAGCTTTCTTT. The chain combines TRBV6-5 with TRBJ1-1, with D hard to call. This CDR3 contains 11 residues. Per the germline V gene, CDR1 is MNHEY and CDR2 is SVGAGI. V lost 4 bases to trimming and J lost 8 bases, with 8 bases between them.

J is TRBJ2-2 and V is TRBV6-4; D is possibly TRBD2 (5 bases). CDR1 and CDR2 (germline): MRHNA, SNTAGT. CDR3 length: 16 amino acids. V was pared by 3 bases and J by 0 bases, with 11 bases between. CDR3 nucleotides: TGTGCCAGCAGTGAGCTAGCCCTATCGAACACCGGGGAGCTGTTTTTT. Protein sequence: CASSELALSNTGELFF.

As DNA, the CDR3 is TGTGCCAGCAGTATTAGGGGGCATCAGCCCCAGCATTTT. This encodes CASSIRGHQPQHF. This sequence joins TRBV27 and TRBJ1-5; 7 nucleotides align to TRBD1. V was clipped by 5 bases and J by 5 bases; unmatched bases: 3. Germline loops: CDR1 MNHEY, CDR2 SMNVEV (reference sequence). This CDR3 region has 13 residues.

V gene TRBV2 combines with J gene TRBJ2-1, with D hard to call. The CDR3 totals 13 residues. Trimming took 7 bases from V and 9 from J, leaving 16 bases between them. The germline CDR1 and CDR2 sequences are SNHLY and FYNNEI. Written as DNA, the CDR3 is TGTGCCAGCACCCAGGAGACTCTTGGTGAGCAGTTCTTC. Translation gives CASTQETLGEQFF.

The chain links TRBV2 to TRBJ1-3, with no clear D. The CDR3 covers 14 residues. The germline gives CDR1 SNHLY, CDR2 FYNNEI. With 8 bases removed from V and 4 bases from J, the gap between germline ends came to 15 bases. The CDR3 loop reads CASSQLLGGNTIYF. The CDR3 coding sequence is TGTGCCAGCTCTCAGCTCCTAGGAGGAAACACCATATATTTT. Supplemented by reference TRBV2 and TRBJ1-3, the full variable domain reads EPEVTQTPSHQVTQMGQEVILRCVPISNHLYFYWYRQILGQKVEFLVSFYNNEISEKSEIFDDQFSVERPDGSNFTLKIRSTKLEDSAMYFCASSQLLGGNTIYFGEGSWLTVV.

The J gene is TRBJ1-5, the V gene TRBV6-6; D gene uncertain. Per germline, CDR1 MNHNY and CDR2 SVGAGI (reference sequence). Trimming pared 0 bases from V and 4 bases from J, leaving 7 bases between. CDR3 length: 14 residues. The DNA for the CDR3 is TGTGCCAGCAGTTACTCGACCGGAAATCAGCCCCAGCATTTT. This sequence encodes CASSYSTGNQPQHF.